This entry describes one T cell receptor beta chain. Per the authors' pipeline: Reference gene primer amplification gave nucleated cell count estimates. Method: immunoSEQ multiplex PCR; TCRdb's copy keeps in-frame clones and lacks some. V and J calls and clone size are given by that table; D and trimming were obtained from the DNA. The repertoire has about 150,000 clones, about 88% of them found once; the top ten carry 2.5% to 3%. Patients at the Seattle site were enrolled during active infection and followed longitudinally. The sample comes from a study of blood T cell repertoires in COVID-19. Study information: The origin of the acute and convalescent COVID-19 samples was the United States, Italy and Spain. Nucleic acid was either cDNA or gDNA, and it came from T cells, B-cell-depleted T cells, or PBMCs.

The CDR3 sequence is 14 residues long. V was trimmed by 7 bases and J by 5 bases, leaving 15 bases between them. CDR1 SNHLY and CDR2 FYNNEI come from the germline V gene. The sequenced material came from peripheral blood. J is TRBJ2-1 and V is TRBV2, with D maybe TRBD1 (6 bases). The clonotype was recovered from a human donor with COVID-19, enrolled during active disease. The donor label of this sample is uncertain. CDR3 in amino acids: CASNGIEGDNEQFF. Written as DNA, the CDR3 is TGTGCCAGCAACGGCATTGAGGGGGACAATGAGCAGTTCTTC.